This passage covers 2 T cell receptor beta chains from one sample sequenced in a study of CXCR3-negative and CXCR3-positive naive CD8 T cells. cDNA libraries for TRB were generated by 5' RACE incorporating UMI labels. One entry per CDR3 protein, without DNA, is what TCRdb gives after re-calling the 5' RACE reads. This table lists over 45,000 distinct CDR3 sequences. Sequencing used naive CXCR3- CD8+ T cells from blood. As to subset: CD45RO-CCR7+CD27+CD95- naive CD8+ T cells lacking CXCR3 (TNR3-). Receptor source: a human donor in good health. Some clones in this sample may be carry-over from other donors' samples.

The rearrangement links TRBV12-3 or TRBV12-4 to TRBJ2-2; TCRdb's assignment of TRBD1 cannot be checked, as there is no DNA. The CDR3 consists of 15 residues. The CDR3 protein is CASSPGGLSTGELFF.

The chain has TRBV25-1 and TRBJ1-2. There are 12 residues in the CDR3. In germline, CDR1 is MGHDK, CDR2 SYGVNS. CDR3 sequence reads: CASKSLDYGYTF.